These 12 T cell receptor beta chains were all obtained from the same sample, sequenced in a study of T cells in localized non-small cell lung cancer. Generated by immunoSEQ multiplex PCR, the TCRdb table keeps only in-frame clones and is missing some. Of 25,000 to 30,000 clones listed, 85% to 90% are singletons. The starting material was peripheral blood, obtained before any cancer treatment. The receptor set was obtained from a woman between 18 and 55 years old with stage I lung adenocarcinoma.

This chain joins TRBV2 and TRBJ2-7; no definite D call. V was shortened by 3 bases and J by 0 bases, with 6 bases between the two germline ends. Looked up from germline, CDR1 is SNHLY and CDR2 is FYNNEI. CDR3 length: 13 residues. The CDR3 region is CASSDDPSYEQYF. In DNA form, the CDR3 reads TGTGCCAGCAGTGACGACCCCTCCTACGAGCAGTACTTC.

The chain couples TRBV5-1 to TRBJ2-2; 8 nucleotides agree with TRBD2. This CDR3 has 14 amino acids. Germline lookup yields CDR1 SGHRS and CDR2 YFSETQ. Trimming cost V 4 bases and J 7 bases; bases outside gene matches: 6. CDR3 nucleotide sequence: TGCGCCAGCAGCCCGACTAGCGTGGGCGGGGAGCTGTTTTTT. Amino acid sequence: CASSPTSVGGELFF.

V and J are TRBV15 and TRBJ1-1; 9 bases fit TRBD1. The CDR3 sequence is 18 residues long. The germline gives CDR1 LNHNV, CDR2 YYDKDF (reference sequence). The ends lost 0 bases at V and 1 base at J; junction bases unmatched: 9. CDR3 region: CATSREGTGNPRNTEAFF. CDR3 nucleotides: TGTGCCACCAGCAGAGAGGGGACAGGGAACCCCCGGAACACTGAAGCTTTCTTT.

The chain carries TRBV7-9 and TRBJ1-2; perhaps TRBD1 as D (5 bases). The CDR3 spans 17 residues. Per the germline V gene, CDR1 is SEHNR and CDR2 is FQNEAQ (reference sequence). Between the trimmed V and J ends, which lost 0 bases and 1 base, there was a span of 15 bases. Written as DNA, the CDR3 is TGTGCCAGCAGCTTAGCGCCGCTATCGACAGATAACTATGGCTACACCTTC. It yields the protein CASSLAPLSTDNYGYTF.

The chain recombines TRBV11-2 with TRBJ2-4; 8 nucleotides line up with TRBD1. The V and J ends lost 5 bases and 4 bases, in that order; junction bases with no gene match: 7. CDR3 length: 15 amino acids. In germline, CDR1 is SGHAT, CDR2 FQNNGV. CDR3 sequence reads: CASSTSRGPKNIQYF. The CDR3 DNA follows: TGTGCCAGCAGCACCTCCAGGGGGCCAAAAAACATTCAGTACTTC.

This clone was detected only once. V usage is TRBV4-3 and J usage is TRBJ2-3; TRBD2 is a possible D gene (6 bases). V dropped 2 bases and J dropped 0 bases, with 15 bases sitting between them. The CDR3 runs to 17 residues. From germline, CDR1 is LGHNA and CDR2 YSLEER. The CDR3 sequence is CASSQNRDSASTDTQYF. The CDR3 DNA reads as TGCGCCAGCAGCCAAAACCGGGACTCGGCTAGCACAGATACGCAGTATTTT.

The rearrangement links TRBV10-2 to TRBJ2-5, with D possibly matching TRBD1 (6 bases). The V gene lost 4 bases and the J gene lost 2 bases, with 8 bases spanning the gap. This CDR3 has 13 amino acids. CDR1 is WSHSY, CDR2 SAAADI, per germline. This CDR3 reads CASSAGAQETQYF. The CDR3, as DNA: TGCGCCAGCAGTGCAGGGGCTCAAGAGACCCAGTACTTC.

A word on this clone: This sample also contains other DNA sequences that code for the same CDR3. The V call is TRBV28, the J call TRBJ2-7; the D is unclear. The ends were cut back, 6 bases at V and 3 bases at J, with 6 bases in the middle. The CDR3 sequence is 11 residues long. Germline V gene lookup returns CDR1 MDHEN and CDR2 SYDVKM. CDR3: CASSPDYEQYF. The CDR3 nucleotides are TGTGCCAGCAGCCCCGACTACGAGCAGTACTTC.

The CDR3: CASTTPALNTEAFF. CDR3 coding DNA: TGTGCCAGCACCACCCCAGCTCTTAACACTGAAGCTTTCTTT. The chain employs TRBV6-1 and TRBJ1-1; D gene ambiguous. Germline CDR1 and CDR2: MNHNS and SASEGT. Trimming shortened V by 7 bases and J by 2 bases, and 14 bases separated the two germline ends. CDR3 length: 14 residues.

The V and J genes are TRBV9 and TRBJ2-1; D is unclear. The length of the CDR3 is 15 residues. Germline CDR1 reads SGDLS; CDR2 reads YYNGEE. V was trimmed by 4 bases and J by 0 bases, leaving 11 bases between them. The CDR3 coding sequence is TGTGCCAGCAGCCCCGACCCCAGCTCCTACAATGAGCAGTTCTTC. Translated: CASSPDPSSYNEQFF.

CDR3 amino acids: CASSQITGLTGNEQFF. The CDR3 region has the DNA TGTGCCAGCAGCCAAATCACAGGCCTCACAGGCAATGAGCAGTTCTTC. The chain has TRBV7-9 and TRBJ2-1, with D possibly matching TRBD1 (5 bases). The CDR3 totals 16 residues. The V gene lost 5 bases and the J gene lost 6 bases, with 20 bases spanning the gap. CDR1 is SEHNR, CDR2 FQNEAQ, per germline (reference sequence).

This chain connects TRBV7-9 to TRBJ2-5; D is unresolved. Germline V gene sequence: CDR1 SEHNR, CDR2 FQNEAQ (reference sequence). Trimming left V 2 bases short and J 3 bases short, with 10 bases between. There are 14 residues in the CDR3. The CDR3 DNA reads as TGTGCCAGCAGCTTACTAGGGCGCGAAGAGACCCAGTACTTC. Protein: CASSLLGREETQYF.